The sequence of this TCR beta chain was determined in a study of T cell repertoires in cytomegalovirus infection. Study in general: Indicated by public TCR beta signatures were CMV infection and matching HLA type. The study's findings and limits: Accumulated public TCR beta family frequency recognized individuals carrying CMV together with the relevant HLA. CMV-specific TCR beta clonotypes restricted by HLA-C were the ones dominating the ex vivo response.

This clonotype was observed at least ten times. As yet, its antigen is unknown. TCRdb re-derived calls from the reads in MiXCR, one entry per CDR3 protein. This sample has over 100,000 distinct CDR3 sequences, with 16% found just once. The CDR3 contains 16 residues. Germline V lookup: CDR1 SGHAT, CDR2 FQNNGV. Trimming stripped 5 bases from V and 3 bases from J, with 19 bases between. Source material: PBMCs. This chain uses TRBV11-2 with TRBJ1-2; D is ambiguous. This TCR derives from a human donor in good health (CMV status not recorded). Some clones in this sample may be carry-over from other donors' samples. The CDR3: CASSPSGQVRYYGYTF. CDR3 nucleotides: TGTGCCAGCAGCCCCAGTGGGCAGGTCCGGTACTATGGCTACACCTTC.